The present entry profiles one T cell receptor (beta chain) with its context. The sample is drawn from a study of control samples from healthy donors and cancer patients. Germline CDR1 reads LGHNA; CDR2 reads YSLEER. V was pared by 1 base and J by 0 bases, with 0 bases of the junction left unmatched. CDR3 size: 16 residues. Measured with immunoSEQ multiplex PCR; TCRdb has only the in-frame clones, and not every one. Here the sample spans about 160,000 clones, 70% to 90% being singletons. Source material: blood. The receptor was derived from a young man in good health. This chain connects TRBV4-3 to TRBJ2-1, with 10 bases that match TRBD2. The CDR3 sequence: CASSQGLAGSYNEQFF. The CDR3 nucleotides are TGCGCCAGCAGCCAAGGACTAGCGGGCTCCTACAATGAGCAGTTCTTC.